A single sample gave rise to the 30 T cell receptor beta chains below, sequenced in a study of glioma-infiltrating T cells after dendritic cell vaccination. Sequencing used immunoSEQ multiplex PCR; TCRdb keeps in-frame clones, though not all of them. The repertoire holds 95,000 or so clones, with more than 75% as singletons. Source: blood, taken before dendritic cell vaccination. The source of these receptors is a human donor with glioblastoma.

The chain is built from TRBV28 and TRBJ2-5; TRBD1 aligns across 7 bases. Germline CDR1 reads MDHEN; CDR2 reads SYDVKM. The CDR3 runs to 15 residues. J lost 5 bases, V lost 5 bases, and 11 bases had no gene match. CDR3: CASSTRTGQRETQYF. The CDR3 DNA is TGTGCCAGCAGTACCCGGACAGGACAGCGGGAGACCCAGTACTTC. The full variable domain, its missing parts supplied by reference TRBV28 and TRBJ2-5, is DVKVTQSSRYLVKRTGEKVFLECVQDMDHENMFWYRQDPGLGLRLIYFSYDVKMKEKGDIPEGYSVSREKKERFSLILESASTNQTSMYLCASSTRTGQRETQYFGPGTRLLVL.

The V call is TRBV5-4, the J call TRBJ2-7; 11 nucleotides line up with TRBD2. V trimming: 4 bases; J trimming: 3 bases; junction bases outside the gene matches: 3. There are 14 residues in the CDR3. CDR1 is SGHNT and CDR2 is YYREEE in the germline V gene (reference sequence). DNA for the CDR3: TGTGCCAGCAGCGTGGGACTAGCGGACTACGAGCAGTACTTC. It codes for CASSVGLADYEQYF. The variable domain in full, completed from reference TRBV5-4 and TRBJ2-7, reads ETGVTQSPTHLIKTRGQQVTLRCSSQSGHNTVSWYQQALGQGPQFIFQYYREEENGRGNFPPRFSGLQFPNYSSELNVNALELDDSALYLCASSVGLADYEQYFGPGTRLTVT.

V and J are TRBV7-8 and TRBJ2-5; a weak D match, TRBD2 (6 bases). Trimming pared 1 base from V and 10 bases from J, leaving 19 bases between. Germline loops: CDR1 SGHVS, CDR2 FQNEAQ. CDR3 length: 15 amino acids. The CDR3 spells CASSLGPTGTSIQYF. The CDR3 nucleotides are TGTGCCAGCAGCTTAGGGCCCACCGGGACTTCGATCCAGTACTTC.

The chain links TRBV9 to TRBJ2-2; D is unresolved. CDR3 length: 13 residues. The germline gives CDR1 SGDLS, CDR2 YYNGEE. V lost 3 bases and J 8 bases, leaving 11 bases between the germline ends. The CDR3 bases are TGTGCCAGCAGCGGAGAAATTATAGGGGAGCTGTTTTTT. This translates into CASSGEIIGELFF.

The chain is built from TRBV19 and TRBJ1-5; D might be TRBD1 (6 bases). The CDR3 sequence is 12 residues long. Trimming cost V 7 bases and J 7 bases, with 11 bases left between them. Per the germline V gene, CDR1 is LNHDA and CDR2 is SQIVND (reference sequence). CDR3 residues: CASKQGIQPQHF. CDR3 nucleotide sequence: TGTGCCAGTAAACAGGGAATCCAGCCCCAGCATTTT.

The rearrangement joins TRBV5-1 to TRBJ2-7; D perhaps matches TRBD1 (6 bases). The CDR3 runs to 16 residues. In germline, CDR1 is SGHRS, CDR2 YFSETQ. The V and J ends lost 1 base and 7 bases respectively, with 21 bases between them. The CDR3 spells CASSLYPDRPGREQYF. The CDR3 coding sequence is TGCGCCAGCAGCTTGTACCCCGACAGGCCCGGACGGGAGCAGTACTTC.

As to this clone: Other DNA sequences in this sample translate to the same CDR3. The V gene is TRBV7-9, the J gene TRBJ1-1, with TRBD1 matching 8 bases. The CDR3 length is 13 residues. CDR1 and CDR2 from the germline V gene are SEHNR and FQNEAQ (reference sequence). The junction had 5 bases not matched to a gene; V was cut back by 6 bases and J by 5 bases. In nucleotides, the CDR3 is TGTGCCAGCAGTTTACAGGGGGGAACTGAAGCTTTCTTT. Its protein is CASSLQGGTEAFF.

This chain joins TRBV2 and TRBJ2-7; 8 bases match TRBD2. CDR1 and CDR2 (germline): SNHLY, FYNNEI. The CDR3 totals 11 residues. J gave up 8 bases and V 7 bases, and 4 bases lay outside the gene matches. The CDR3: CASIRTSKQYF. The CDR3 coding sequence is TGTGCCAGCATAAGGACTAGCAAGCAGTACTTC.

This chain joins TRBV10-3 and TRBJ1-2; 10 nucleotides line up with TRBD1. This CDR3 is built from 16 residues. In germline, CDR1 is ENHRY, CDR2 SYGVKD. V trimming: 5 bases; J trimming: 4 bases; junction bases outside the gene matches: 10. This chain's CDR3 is CAISQSPGQGPYGYTF. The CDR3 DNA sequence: TGTGCCATCAGTCAATCACCGGGACAGGGGCCCTATGGCTACACCTTC.

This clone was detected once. CDR3: CASSHLPGQGRETQYF. CDR3 sequence (DNA): TGCGCCAGCAGTCATCTGCCGGGACAGGGGCGGGAGACCCAGTACTTC. The genes are TRBV23-1 and TRBJ2-5, with 10 bases lining up with TRBD1. TRBV23-1 is designated an ORF whose function remains uncertain. The CDR3 runs to 16 residues. Germline trimming cut 3 bases from V and 5 bases from J; bases unmatched to any gene: 9.

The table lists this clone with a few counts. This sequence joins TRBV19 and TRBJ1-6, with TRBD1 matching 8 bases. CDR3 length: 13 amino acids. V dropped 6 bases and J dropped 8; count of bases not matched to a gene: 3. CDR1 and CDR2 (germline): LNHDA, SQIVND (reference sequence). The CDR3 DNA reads TGTGCCAGTAGCGGGACAGGTTATTCACCCCTCCACTTT. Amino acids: CASSGTGYSPLHF. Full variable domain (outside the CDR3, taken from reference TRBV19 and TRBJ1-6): DGGITQSPKYLFRKEGQNVTLSCEQNLNHDAMYWYRQDPGQGLRLIYYSQIVNDFQKGDIAEGYSVSREKKESFPLTVTSAQKNPTAFYLCASSGTGYSPLHFGNGTRLTVT.

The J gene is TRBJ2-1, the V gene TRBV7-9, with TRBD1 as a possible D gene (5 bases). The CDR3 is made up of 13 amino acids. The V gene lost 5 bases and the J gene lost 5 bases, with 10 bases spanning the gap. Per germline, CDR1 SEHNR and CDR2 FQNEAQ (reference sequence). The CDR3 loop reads CASSPGLNNEQFF. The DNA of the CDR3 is TGTGCCAGCAGCCCAGGGTTGAACAATGAGCAGTTCTTC.

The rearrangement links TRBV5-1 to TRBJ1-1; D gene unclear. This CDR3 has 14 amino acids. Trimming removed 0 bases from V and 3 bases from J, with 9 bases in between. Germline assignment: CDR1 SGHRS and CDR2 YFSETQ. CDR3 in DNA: TGCGCCAGCAGCTTGGGAATGAGGGACACTGAAGCTTTCTTT. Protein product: CASSLGMRDTEAFF.

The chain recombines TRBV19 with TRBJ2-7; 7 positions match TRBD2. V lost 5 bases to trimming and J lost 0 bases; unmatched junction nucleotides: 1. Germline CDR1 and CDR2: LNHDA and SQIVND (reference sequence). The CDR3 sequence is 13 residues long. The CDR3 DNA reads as TGTGCCAGTAGTCGGGAGGCCTCCTACGAGCAGTACTTC. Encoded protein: CASSREASYEQYF.

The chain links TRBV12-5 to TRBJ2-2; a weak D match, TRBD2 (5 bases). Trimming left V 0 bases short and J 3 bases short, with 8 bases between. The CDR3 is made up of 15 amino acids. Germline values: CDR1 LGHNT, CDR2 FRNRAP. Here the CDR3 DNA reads TGTGCTAGTGGTTTGGTACCGGGGTACACCGGGGAGCTGTTTTTT. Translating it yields CASGLVPGYTGELFF.

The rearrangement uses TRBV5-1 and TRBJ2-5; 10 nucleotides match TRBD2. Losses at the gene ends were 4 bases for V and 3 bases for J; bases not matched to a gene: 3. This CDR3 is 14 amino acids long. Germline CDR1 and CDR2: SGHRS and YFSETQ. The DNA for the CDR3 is TGCGCCAGCAGCCCCGGACTAGCGGAAGAGACCCAGTACTTC. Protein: CASSPGLAEETQYF.

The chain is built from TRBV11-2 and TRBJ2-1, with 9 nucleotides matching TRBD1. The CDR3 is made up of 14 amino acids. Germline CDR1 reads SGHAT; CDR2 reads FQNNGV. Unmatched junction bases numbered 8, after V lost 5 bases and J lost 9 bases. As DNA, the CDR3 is TGTGCCAGCAGCCCCTGGACAGGGGAGGGTGAGCAGTTCTTC. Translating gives CASSPWTGEGEQFF.

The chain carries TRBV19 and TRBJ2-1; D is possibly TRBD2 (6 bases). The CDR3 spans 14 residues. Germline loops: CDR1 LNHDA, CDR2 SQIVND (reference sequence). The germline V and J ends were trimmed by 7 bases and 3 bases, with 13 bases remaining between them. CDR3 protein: CASKEAGVYNEQFF. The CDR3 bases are TGTGCCAGTAAGGAAGCGGGCGTCTACAATGAGCAGTTCTTC.

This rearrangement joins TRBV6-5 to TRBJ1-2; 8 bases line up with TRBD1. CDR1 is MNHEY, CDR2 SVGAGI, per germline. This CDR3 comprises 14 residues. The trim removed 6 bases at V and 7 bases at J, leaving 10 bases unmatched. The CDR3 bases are TGTGCCAGCAGCCCCGGGACAGGACGGCTTGGCTACACCTTC. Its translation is CASSPGTGRLGYTF.

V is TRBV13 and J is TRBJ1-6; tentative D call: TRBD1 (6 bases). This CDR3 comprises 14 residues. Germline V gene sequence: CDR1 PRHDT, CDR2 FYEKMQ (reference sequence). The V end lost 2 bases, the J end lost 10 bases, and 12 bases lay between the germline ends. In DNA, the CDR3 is TGTGCCAGCAGCTTAAAGGGGGGGAGGTCACCCCTCCACTTT. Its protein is CASSLKGGRSPLHF.

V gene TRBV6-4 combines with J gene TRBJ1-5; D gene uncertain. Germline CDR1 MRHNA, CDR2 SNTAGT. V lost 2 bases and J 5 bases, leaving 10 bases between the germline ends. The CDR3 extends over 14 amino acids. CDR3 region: CASSDALGDQPQHF. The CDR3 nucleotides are TGTGCCAGCAGTGACGCTCTGGGAGATCAGCCCCAGCATTTT.

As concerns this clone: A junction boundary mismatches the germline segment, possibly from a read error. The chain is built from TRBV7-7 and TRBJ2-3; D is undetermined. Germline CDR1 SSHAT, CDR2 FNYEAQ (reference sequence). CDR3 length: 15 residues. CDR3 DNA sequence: TGTGCTAGCAGCTTAGATCGGTATACCACAGATACGCAGTATTTT. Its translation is CASSLDRYTTDTQYF.

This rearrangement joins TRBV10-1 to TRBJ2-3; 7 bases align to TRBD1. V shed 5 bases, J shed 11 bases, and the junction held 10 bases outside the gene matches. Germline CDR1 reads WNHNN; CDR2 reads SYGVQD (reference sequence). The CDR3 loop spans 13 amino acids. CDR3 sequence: CASSPGQQSKQYF. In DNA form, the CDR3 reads TGCGCCAGCAGTCCGGGACAGCAATCTAAGCAGTATTTT.

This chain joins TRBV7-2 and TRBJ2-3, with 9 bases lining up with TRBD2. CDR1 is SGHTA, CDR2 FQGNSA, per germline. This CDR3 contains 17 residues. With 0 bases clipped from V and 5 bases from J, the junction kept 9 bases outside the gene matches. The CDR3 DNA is TGTGCCAGCAGCTTAGCGATTAGCGGGAGTTCTGTAGATACGCAGTATTTT. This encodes CASSLAISGSSVDTQYF.

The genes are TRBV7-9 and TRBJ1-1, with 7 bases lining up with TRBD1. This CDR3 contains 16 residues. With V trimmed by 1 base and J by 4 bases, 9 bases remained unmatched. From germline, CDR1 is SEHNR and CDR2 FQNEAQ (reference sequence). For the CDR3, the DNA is TGTGCCAGCAGCTTAGTGTCAGGGGGTACGCGCACTGAAGCTTTCTTT. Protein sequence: CASSLVSGGTRTEAFF.

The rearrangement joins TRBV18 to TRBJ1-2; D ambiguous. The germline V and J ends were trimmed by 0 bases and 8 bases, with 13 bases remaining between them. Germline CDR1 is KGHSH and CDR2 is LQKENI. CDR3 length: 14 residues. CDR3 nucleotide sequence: TGTGCCAGCTCACCACCGAACGTCGCGAGGGGCTACACCTTC. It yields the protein CASSPPNVARGYTF.

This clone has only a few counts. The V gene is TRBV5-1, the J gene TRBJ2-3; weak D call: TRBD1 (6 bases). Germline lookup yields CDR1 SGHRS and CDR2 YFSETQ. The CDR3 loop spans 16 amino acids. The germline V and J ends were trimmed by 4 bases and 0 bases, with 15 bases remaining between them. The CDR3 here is CASSTGTKASTDTQYF. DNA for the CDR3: TGCGCCAGCAGCACAGGGACAAAAGCTAGCACAGATACGCAGTATTTT.

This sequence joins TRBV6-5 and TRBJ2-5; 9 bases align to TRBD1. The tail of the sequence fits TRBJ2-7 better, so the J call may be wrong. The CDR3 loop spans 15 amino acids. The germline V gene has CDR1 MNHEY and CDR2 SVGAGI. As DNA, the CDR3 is TGTGCCAGCAGTTACTCAGGGACAGGGTCTTACGAGCAGTACTTC. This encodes CASSYSGTGSYEQYF.

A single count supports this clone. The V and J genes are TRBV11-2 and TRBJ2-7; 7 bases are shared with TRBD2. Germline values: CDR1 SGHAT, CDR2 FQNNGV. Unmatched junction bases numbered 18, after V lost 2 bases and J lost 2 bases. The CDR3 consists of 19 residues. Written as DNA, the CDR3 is TGTGCCAGCAGCTTAAATGTGGGAGGGCTCACCACCGAGGCCTACGAGCAGTACTTC. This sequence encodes CASSLNVGGLTTEAYEQYF.

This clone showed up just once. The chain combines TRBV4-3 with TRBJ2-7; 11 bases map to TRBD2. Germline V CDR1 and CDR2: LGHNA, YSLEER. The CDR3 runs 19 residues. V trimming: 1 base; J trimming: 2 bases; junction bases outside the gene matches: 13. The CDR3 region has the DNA TGCGCCAGCAGCCAAGTTTTTTATAGCGGGAGGGCCACACCCTACGAGCAGTACTTC. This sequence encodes CASSQVFYSGRATPYEQYF.